Given below is one T cell receptor beta chain in context. This clone's antigen is unknown. No clone much larger than this one lies a single base away; base qualities are absent. Participants in the prospective study were enrolled through a virtual design, were aged about 18 to 89 years, and lived in 24 United States geographic areas. In the prospective study, cohorts were assigned on the basis of participant-reported clinical history obtained from a screening survey and a study questionnaire. Recovered participants in ImmuneRACE Cohort 3 were defined by two consecutive negative NP/OP PCR tests, clearance by a healthcare professional, or resolution of symptoms. In the prospective study, whole blood, serum and a nasopharyngeal or oropharyngeal swab were collected from each participant by mobile phlebotomists. Over an approximately 2-month period, participants in the prospective study had the option of providing additional blood draws and questionnaires. Blood samples from the prospective study were shipped frozen or at room temperature prior to DNA extraction.

TCRbeta CDR3 regions were amplified from genomic DNA by means of the immunoSEQ Assay, a bias-controlled multiplex PCR. Under the source paper's analysis protocol: The number of nucleated cells in each sample was estimated by amplification of reference gene primers within the assay. To quantify the absolute abundance of each unique TCRbeta CDR3 rearrangement, sequence reads were collapsed and filtered. For each sample, productive Simpson clonality was calculated as the square root of Simpson's diversity index across productive rearrangements. TCRdb retrieved this table from immuneACCESS and kept in-frame rearrangements only. Not all clones are present; in checked studies, unresolved V genes account for under half, and no reason is known for the remainder. V and J calls and clone size are given by that table; D and trimming were obtained from the DNA. The sample table lists hundreds of thousands of clones, around 89% of them with a count of one. 8% to 10% of the sample comes from the top ten.

The sample originates from a study of blood T cell repertoires in COVID-19 (dated by TCRdb to 2018 to 2020). With respect to the entire study: Collaborator samples came from the United States, Italy and Spain and covered acute and convalescent phases of COVID-19. The material from the prospective study consisted of cDNA or gDNA derived from T cells, B-cell-depleted T cells, or PBMCs. The repertoires were made available in a free public database intended to serve as a resource for research on the immune response to SARS-CoV-2. HLA class I and class II types, where available, came from metadata supplied by the sample provider rather than from assay-based typing. Nearly every sample came with metadata listing a de-identified subject ID, COVID-19 status, age in years and sex. Samples were obtained from the ongoing ImmuneRACE study (first 160 participants) and from over 1,000 subjects provided by 6 global collaborators. Subjects who had been exposed to COVID-19, were actively infected with it, or had recovered from it provided the deeply sampled blood TCRbeta repertoires that made up the dataset.

The CDR1 and CDR2 encoded by the germline V gene (reference sequence) are LNHDA and SQIVND. Inclusive of the bounding cysteine and phenylalanine, the CDR3 is 14 residues long. Only the CDR3 region is kept as DNA, spanning 42 bases read in frame from base 1. Cut back by 4 bases and 6 bases, the V and J ends lie 13 bases apart. Study-wide findings and limitations: Clinical and demographic metadata were provided uncurated, with the amount varying by source and participant.

The V gene is TRBV19 and the J gene is TRBJ1-5; TRBD1 is perhaps the D gene, given 6 matching bases. Specimen: PBMCs or T cells enriched from blood (not recorded which). The clonotype was recovered from a woman aged 40 to 50 who had recovered from COVID-19. The CDR3 region has the sequence CASSRTENTQPQHF. The DNA sequence is TGTGCCAGTAGTAGGACAGAAAACACTCAGCCCCAGCATTTT.